These T cell receptor beta chains were read from a single sample in a study of beta chain features in type 1 diabetes. Clones were read by immunoSEQ multiplex PCR, and TCRdb kept only the in-frame ones, dropping some. Here the sample spans approximately 600,000 clones, under 15% being singletons. Sequencing was performed on naive CD4+ T cells from blood. The source of these receptors is a man aged 25-45 years with type 1 diabetes. Both conserved end residues are part of each CDR3. D genes are given only for firm matches. Some rows have no size entry. The others give once, few or many, or a class for an expanded clone.

d_call | j_call | v_call | clone_size | cdr3_aa | cdr3_nt
TRBD1 | TRBJ2-2 | TRBV10-1 | - | CASSESPLVLGQSTGELFF | TGCGCCAGCAGTGAGTCTCCCTTAGTTTTGGGACAGAGCACCGGGGAGCTGTTTTTT
- | TRBJ2-3 | TRBV20-1 | few | CSGARDTQYF | TGCAGTGGGGCGAGGGATACGCAGTATTTT
- | TRBJ1-5 | TRBV7-9 | - | CASTLGGGNQPQHF | TGTGCCAGCACCCTCGGGGGGGGCAATCAGCCCCAGCATTTT
- | TRBJ1-2 | TRBV28 | few | CASRDTNYGYTF | TGTGCCAGCCGGGACACCAACTATGGCTACACCTTC
- | TRBJ2-3 | TRBV18 | - | CASSATGFDTQYF | TGTGCCAGCTCAGCTACAGGGTTCGATACGCAGTATTTT
- | TRBJ1-2 | TRBV7-9 | few | CASSRAPENYGYTF | TGTGCCAGCAGCCGGGCCCCGGAAAACTATGGCTACACCTTC
- | TRBJ1-3 | TRBV5-4 | - | CASSPDLAGNTIYF | TGTGCCAGCAGCCCCGACCTAGCCGGAAACACCATATATTTT
- | TRBJ1-6 | TRBV6-5 | few | CASSGGGQLQSPLHF | TGTGCCAGCAGTGGGGGTGGGCAACTGCAGTCACCCCTCCACTTT
- | TRBJ2-3 | TRBV6-1 | - | CASSESPSSDPDTQYF | TGTGCCAGCAGTGAAAGCCCCTCTTCTGATCCAGATACGCAGTATTTT
TRBD2 | TRBJ2-7 | TRBV27 | - | CASSNYGRQLTSQYF | TGTGCCAGCAGCAATTACGGGAGGCAGCTAACTTCGCAGTACTTC
- | TRBJ1-1 | TRBV28 | - | CASSFARNTEAFF | TGTGCCAGCAGTTTCGCACGGAACACTGAAGCTTTCTTT
- | TRBJ2-7 | TRBV6-5 | - | CASSYDGSSSYEQYF | TGTGCCAGCAGTTACGACGGTAGTTCTTCCTACGAGCAGTACTTC
TRBD2 | TRBJ2-5 | TRBV5-1 | few | CASSLVSSGAETQYF | TGCGCCAGCAGCTTGGTGTCTAGCGGGGCAGAGACCCAGTACTTC
- | TRBJ2-1 | TRBV7-2 | - | CASTTGALYNEQFF | TGTGCCAGCACCACCGGGGCTCTCTACAATGAGCAGTTCTTC
TRBD1 | TRBJ2-3 | TRBV27 | - | CASSPRQGEDTQYF | TGTGCCAGCAGTCCACGACAGGGGGAGGATACGCAGTATTTT
- | TRBJ2-5 | TRBV6-1 | - | CASKSGRGSEETQYF | TGTGCCAGCAAGAGCGGCAGGGGCTCCGAAGAGACCCAGTACTTC
- | TRBJ2-7 | TRBV7-9 | few | CASSLELIEYF | TGTGCCAGCAGCTTAGAGCTTATTGAGTACTTC